This TCR beta chain was sequenced in a study of T cell repertoires in cytomegalovirus infection. About the study: Signatures in public TCR beta sequences pointed to both CMV infection and matching HLA type.

General study results and limits: Cumulative public TCR beta family frequency identified carriers of CMV plus the relevant HLA. In two of eight donors, the top clonotype was HLA-C-restricted CMV-specific.

After removal of 5 bases from V and 4 bases from J, the junction contained 5 bases not matched to a gene. The germline gives CDR1 SGHTA, CDR2 FQGNSA. This CDR3 has 14 residues. TCRdb reanalysed the reads using MiXCR and keeps one entry per CDR3 protein. The sample includes about 740,000 distinct CDR3 sequences, approximately 34% seen only once; the top ten take 2.5% to 3%. A note on this clonotype: Its antigen is still unknown.

The chain joins TRBV7-2 to TRBJ2-7; TRBD1 aligns across 10 bases. The sequenced sample consisted of PBMCs. The TCR originated in a human donor in good health (CMV status not recorded). Some clones in this sample may be carry-over from other donors' samples. The CDR3 nucleotides are TGTGCCAGCAGCCCCGGACAGGGGGAATACGAGCAGTACTTC. Protein sequence: CASSPGQGEYEQYF. The variable domain in full, completed from reference TRBV7-2 and TRBJ2-7, reads GAGVSQSPSNKVTEKGKDVELRCDPISGHTALYWYRQSLGQGLEFLIYFQGNSAPDKSGLPSDRFSAERTGGSVSTLTIQRTQQEDSAVYLCASSPGQGEYEQYFGPGTRLTVT.